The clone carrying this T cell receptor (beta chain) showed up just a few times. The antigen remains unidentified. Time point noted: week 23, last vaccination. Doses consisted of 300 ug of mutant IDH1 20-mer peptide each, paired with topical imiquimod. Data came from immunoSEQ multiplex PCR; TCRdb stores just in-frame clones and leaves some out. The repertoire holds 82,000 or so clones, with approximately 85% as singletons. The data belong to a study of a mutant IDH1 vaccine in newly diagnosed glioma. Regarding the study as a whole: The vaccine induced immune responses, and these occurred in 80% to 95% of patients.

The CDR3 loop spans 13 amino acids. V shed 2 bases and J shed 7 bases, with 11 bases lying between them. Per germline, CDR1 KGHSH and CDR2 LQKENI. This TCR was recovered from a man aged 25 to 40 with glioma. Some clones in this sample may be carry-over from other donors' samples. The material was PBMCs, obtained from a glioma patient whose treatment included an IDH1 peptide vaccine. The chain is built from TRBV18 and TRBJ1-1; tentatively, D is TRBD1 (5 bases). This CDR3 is CASSPRGPYEAFF. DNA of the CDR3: TGTGCCAGCTCACCAAGGGGACCATATGAAGCTTTCTTT.